A single count supports the clone carrying this T cell receptor beta chain. What it binds is unknown. This PCR relied on a set of 60 Vbeta primers and 13 Jbeta primers. Sequenced by immunoSEQ multiplex PCR; TCRdb stores in-frame clones only, minus some. The table shows approximately 280,000 clones, with about nine tenths occurring only once. This entry comes from a study of cytomegalovirus exposure and HLA in healthy donors. Study at large: The Caucasian-associated ancestry cluster contained approximately 81% of the approximately 400 genotyped donors. Findings and limits, study-wide: Researchers catalogued approximately 170 TCR beta chains as cytomegalovirus-associated. Of the V segments, some could not be distinguished, including TRBV6-2 and TRBV6-3, and were excluded. In an earlier analysis, most TCR beta V segments were productive about 87% or about 30% of the time.

V shed 5 bases and J 1 base; nucleotides not matched to a gene: 13. The CDR3 loop spans 18 amino acids. The germline V gene encodes CDR1 MDHEN and CDR2 SYDVKM. The sequenced material came from PBMCs. The receptor was isolated from a man aged 40-50 years in good health and CMV-seropositive. This chain links TRBV28 with TRBJ2-5; 10 bases line up with TRBD1. CDR3 DNA sequence: TGTGCCAGCAGTGATCCCTGGGGGGACAGGGGTCCCCAAGAGACCCAGTACTTC. The encoded protein is CASSDPWGDRGPQETQYF.